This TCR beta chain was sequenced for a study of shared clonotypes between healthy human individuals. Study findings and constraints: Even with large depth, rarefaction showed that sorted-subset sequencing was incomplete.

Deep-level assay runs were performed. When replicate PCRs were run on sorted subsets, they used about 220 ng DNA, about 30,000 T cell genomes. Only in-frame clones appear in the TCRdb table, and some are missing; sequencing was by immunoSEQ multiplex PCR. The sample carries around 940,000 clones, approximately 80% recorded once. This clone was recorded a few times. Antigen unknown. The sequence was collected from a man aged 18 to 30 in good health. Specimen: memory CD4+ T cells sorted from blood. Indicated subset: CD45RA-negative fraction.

CDR3 bases: TGTGCCAGCAGCACCAGGACGGCGAACACCGGGGAGCTGTTTTTT. It is translated as CASSTRTANTGELFF. This chain connects TRBV11-2 to TRBJ2-2; no reliable D call. The length of the CDR3 is 15 residues. Trimming removed 5 bases from V and 0 bases from J, with 10 bases in between. Germline values: CDR1 SGHAT, CDR2 FQNNGV.